Below are 14 T cell receptor beta chains sequenced from a single sample in a study of OX40 agonist ivuxolimab in advanced cancers. The data were produced by immunoSEQ multiplex PCR, yet TCRdb's version contains in-frame clones alone and is incomplete. The sample carries around 120,000 clones, 85% to 90% recorded once. The starting material was CD4+ or CD8+ T cells sorted from blood, obtained in a trial of the OX40 agonist ivuxolimab. The receptors come from an adult with an advanced solid tumor such as melanoma, head and neck, liver or kidney cancer.

This sequence joins TRBV15 and TRBJ1-1; D is possibly TRBD1 (5 bases). The CDR3 extends over 15 amino acids. CDR1 is LNHNV, CDR2 YYDKDF, per germline (reference sequence). Trimming pared 5 bases from V and 4 bases from J, leaving 17 bases between. The CDR3: CATSSNPGLFTEAFF. CDR3 DNA sequence: TGTGCCACCAGCTCAAACCCGGGACTTTTCACTGAAGCTTTCTTT.

V gene TRBV28 combines with J gene TRBJ1-2; possible D gene TRBD1, 5 bases. CDR3 length: 14 residues. Trimming left V 3 bases short and J 5 bases short, with 13 bases between. Germline V lookup: CDR1 MDHEN, CDR2 SYDVKM. CDR3 in amino acids: CASSFGNRPYGYTF. The CDR3 DNA follows: TGTGCCAGCAGTTTTGGGAACAGGCCTTATGGCTACACCTTC.

This clone was seen once. This chain connects TRBV9 to TRBJ2-5, with a tentative D call TRBD1 (5 bases). This CDR3 comprises 14 residues. The V gene lost 0 bases and the J gene lost 2 bases, with 8 bases spanning the gap. Germline CDR1 and CDR2: SGDLS and YYNGEE. The CDR3 protein is CASSVGTQQETQYF. The CDR3 DNA sequence: TGTGCCAGCAGCGTAGGGACACAACAAGAGACCCAGTACTTC. Full variable domain (rest looked up from reference TRBV9 and TRBJ2-5): DSGVTQTPKHLITATGQRVTLRCSPRSGDLSVYWYQQSLDQGLQFLIQYYNGEERAKGNILERFSAQQFPDLHSELNLSSLELGDSALYFCASSVGTQQETQYFGPGTRLLVL.

Comments on this clone: An end of the junction differs from the germline gene, which may be a read error. In the same sample, other DNA sequences code for this CDR3. The chain recombines TRBV7-7 with TRBJ2-2, with D unresolved. The CDR3 runs to 13 residues. Germline V gene lookup returns CDR1 SSHAT and CDR2 FNYEAQ (reference sequence). The DNA for the CDR3 is TGTGCTAGCAGCTTAGAGGCTAGCGGGGAGCTGTTTTTT. The encoded protein is CASSLEASGELFF.

The chain has TRBV7-2 and TRBJ2-7, with D unresolved. The CDR3 totals 15 residues. V dropped 4 bases and J dropped 0 bases, with 13 bases sitting between them. The germline gives CDR1 SGHTA, CDR2 FQGNSA. DNA of the CDR3: TGTGCCAGCAGCTACGGCCGGGCGAGCTCCTACGAGCAGTACTTC. This encodes CASSYGRASSYEQYF.

V and J are TRBV5-4 and TRBJ2-7, with D perhaps being TRBD1 or TRBD2 (5 bases each). Deletions cut 4 bases from V and 5 bases from J, with 22 bases between. This CDR3 is 16 amino acids long. Germline-derived CDR1 and CDR2 are SGHNT and YYREEE (reference sequence). The CDR3 is CASSTPSRGPSDEQYF. CDR3 DNA sequence: TGTGCCAGCAGCACCCCTTCCCGGGGACCTTCCGACGAGCAGTACTTC.

The chain couples TRBV19 to TRBJ1-4; tentative D call: TRBD1 (5 bases). Germline lookup yields CDR1 LNHDA and CDR2 SQIVND (reference sequence). The CDR3 sequence is 15 residues long. Trimming took off 6 bases at V and 0 bases at J, with 11 bases between the two ends. CDR3 region: CASSPGSTTNEKLFF. The CDR3 bases are TGTGCCAGTAGCCCAGGGTCAACAACTAATGAAAAACTGTTTTTT.

The chain combines TRBV7-2 with TRBJ1-5, with 7 bases aligning to TRBD1. Germline CDR1 is SGHTA and CDR2 is FQGNSA. The CDR3 extends over 16 amino acids. V gave up 4 bases and J gave up 2 bases; unmatched junction bases: 8. CDR3 nucleotides: TGTGCCAGCAGCTCGGGGGGGACAGATCGCAATCAGCCCCAGCATTTT. Its translation: CASSSGGTDRNQPQHF. Together with reference TRBV7-2 and TRBJ1-5, the CDR3 gives the full variable domain: GAGVSQSPSNKVTEKGKDVELRCDPISGHTALYWYRQSLGQGLEFLIYFQGNSAPDKSGLPSDRFSAERTGGSVSTLTIQRTQQEDSAVYLCASSSGGTDRNQPQHFGDGTRLSIL.

This chain joins TRBV6-1 and TRBJ2-7, with 10 bases aligning to TRBD1. The V gene's germline CDR1 is MNHNS and CDR2 SASEGT. Trimming cost V 7 bases and J 0 bases; bases outside gene matches: 3. The CDR3 is 14 residues long. The CDR3: CASIRDRGSYEQYF. CDR3 nucleotide sequence: TGTGCCAGCATTCGGGACAGGGGCTCCTACGAGCAGTACTTC.

The chain is built from TRBV7-2 and TRBJ2-2, with D unresolved. CDR1 and CDR2 from the germline V gene are SGHTA and FQGNSA. Trimming took off 1 base at V and 6 bases at J, with 6 bases between the two ends. The CDR3 spans 13 residues. Here the CDR3 DNA reads TGTGCCAGCAGCTTAGGGTACCCCGGGGAGCTGTTTTTT. It is translated as CASSLGYPGELFF.

V usage is TRBV28 and J usage is TRBJ1-5; TRBD1 might be the D (5 bases). Trimming left V 6 bases short and J 0 bases short, with 12 bases between. The CDR3 consists of 15 residues. Germline V CDR1 and CDR2: MDHEN, SYDVKM. The CDR3 reads CASSSGTYSNQPQHF. Here the CDR3 DNA reads TGTGCCAGCAGCTCGGGGACCTATAGCAATCAGCCCCAGCATTTT.

This rearrangement joins TRBV7-8 to TRBJ1-2, with D uncertain. This CDR3 is built from 14 residues. CDR1 is SGHVS, CDR2 FQNEAQ, per germline. V lost 5 bases to trimming and J lost 1 base, with 11 bases between them. This chain's CDR3 is CASSPRTVNYGYTF. In DNA form, the CDR3 reads TGTGCCAGCAGCCCGAGGACGGTTAACTATGGCTACACCTTC. Based on the CDR3 plus reference TRBV7-8 and TRBJ1-2, the full variable domain is GAGVSQSPRYKVAKRGQDVALRCDPISGHVSLFWYQQALGQGPEFLTYFQNEAQLDKSGLPSDRFFAERPEGSVSTLKIQRTQQEDSAVYLCASSPRTVNYGYTFGSGTRLTVV.

As for this clone: One end of the junction varies from germline; a read error may be responsible. The rearrangement uses TRBV7-8 and TRBJ1-4; D is perhaps TRBD1 (6 bases). In germline, CDR1 is SGHVS, CDR2 FQNEAQ. The CDR3 loop spans 14 amino acids. The CDR3 DNA follows: TGTGCCAGCAGTTCCGACCCGAACAGGGAGAAGCGGATTTTT. It encodes CASSSDPNREKRIF.

This chain connects TRBV19 to TRBJ2-1, with 7 nucleotides matching TRBD1. CDR3 length equals 13 residues. CDR1 is LNHDA, CDR2 SQIVND, per germline (reference sequence). The V segment lost 5 bases and the J segment 14 bases; nucleotides outside the gene matches: 12. The CDR3 coding sequence is TGTGCCAGTAGTCTGTGGGTCCTAGGGGGCAAGTTCTTC. Encoded protein: CASSLWVLGGKFF.